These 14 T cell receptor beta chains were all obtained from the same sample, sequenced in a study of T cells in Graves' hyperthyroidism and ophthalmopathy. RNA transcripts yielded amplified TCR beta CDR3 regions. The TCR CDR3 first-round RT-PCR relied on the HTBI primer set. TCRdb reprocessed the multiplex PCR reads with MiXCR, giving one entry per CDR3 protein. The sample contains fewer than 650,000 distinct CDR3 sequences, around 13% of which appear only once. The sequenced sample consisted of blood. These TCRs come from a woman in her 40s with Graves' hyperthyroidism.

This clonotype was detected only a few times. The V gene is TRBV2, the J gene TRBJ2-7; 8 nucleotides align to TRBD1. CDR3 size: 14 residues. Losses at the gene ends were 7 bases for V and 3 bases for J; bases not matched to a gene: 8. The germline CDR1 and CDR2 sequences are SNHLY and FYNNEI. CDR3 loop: CASIIQGAHYEQYF. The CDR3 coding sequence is TGTGCCAGCATTATCCAGGGGGCGCACTACGAGCAGTACTTC.

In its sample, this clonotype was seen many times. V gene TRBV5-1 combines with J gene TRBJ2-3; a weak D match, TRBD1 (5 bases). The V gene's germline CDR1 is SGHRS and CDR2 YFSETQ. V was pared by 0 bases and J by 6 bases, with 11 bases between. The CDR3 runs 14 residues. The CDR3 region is CASSLVRASDTQYF. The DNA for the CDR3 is TGCGCCAGCAGCTTGGTCAGGGCGAGCGATACGCAGTATTTT.

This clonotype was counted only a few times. The CDR3 sequence: CASSITLGSYEQYF. Written as DNA, the CDR3 is TGTGCCAGCAGTATCACCCTAGGGTCCTACGAGCAGTACTTC. The chain uses TRBV27 and TRBJ2-7; no definite D call. Germline-derived CDR1 and CDR2 are MNHEY and SMNVEV (reference sequence). V lost 5 bases and J lost 1, with 12 bases in between. This CDR3 has 14 residues.

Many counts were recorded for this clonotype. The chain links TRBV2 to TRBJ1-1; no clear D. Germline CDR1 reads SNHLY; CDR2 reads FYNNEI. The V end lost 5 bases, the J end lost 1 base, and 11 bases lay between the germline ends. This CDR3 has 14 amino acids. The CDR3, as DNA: TGTGCCAGCAGTAATCTCGGGGAGAACACTGAAGCTTTCTTT. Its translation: CASSNLGENTEAFF. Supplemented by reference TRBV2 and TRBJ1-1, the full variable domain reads EPEVTQTPSHQVTQMGQEVILRCVPISNHLYFYWYRQILGQKVEFLVSFYNNEISEKSEIFDDQFSVERPDGSNFTLKIRSTKLEDSAMYFCASSNLGENTEAFFGQGTRLTVV.

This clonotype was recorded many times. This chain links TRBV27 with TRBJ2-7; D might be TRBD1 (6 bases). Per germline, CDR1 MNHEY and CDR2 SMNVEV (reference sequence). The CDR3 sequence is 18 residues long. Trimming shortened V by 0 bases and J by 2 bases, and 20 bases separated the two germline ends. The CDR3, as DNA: TGTGCCAGCAGTTTATCTTGGGACACACTCTCCGGAACCTACGAGCAGTACTTC. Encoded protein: CASSLSWDTLSGTYEQYF.

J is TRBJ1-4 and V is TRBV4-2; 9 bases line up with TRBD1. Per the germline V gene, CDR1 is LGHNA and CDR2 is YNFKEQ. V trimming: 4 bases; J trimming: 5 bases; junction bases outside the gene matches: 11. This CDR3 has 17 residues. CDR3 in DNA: TGTGCCAGCAGCCTACAAGGGACAGGGCCCGGGAATGAAAAACTGTTTTTT. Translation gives CASSLQGTGPGNEKLFF.

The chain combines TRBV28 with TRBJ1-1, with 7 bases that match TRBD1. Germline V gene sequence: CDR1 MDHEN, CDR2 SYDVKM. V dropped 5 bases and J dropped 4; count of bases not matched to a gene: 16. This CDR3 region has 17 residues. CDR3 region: CASSTNIQGRGGTEAFF. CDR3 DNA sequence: TGTGCCAGCAGTACTAACATACAGGGGAGAGGGGGCACTGAAGCTTTCTTT.

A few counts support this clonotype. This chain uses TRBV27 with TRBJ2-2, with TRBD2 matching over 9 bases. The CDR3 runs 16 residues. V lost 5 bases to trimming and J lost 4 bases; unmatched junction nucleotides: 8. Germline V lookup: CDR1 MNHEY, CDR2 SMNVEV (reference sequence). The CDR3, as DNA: TGTGCCAGCAGTCCGGGTAGCGGGAGAGGCACCGGGGAGCTGTTTTTT. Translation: CASSPGSGRGTGELFF.

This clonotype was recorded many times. CDR3 bases: TGTGCCTGGAGTGGAAACGGACTCACGGGCACTGAAGCTTTCTTT. Its protein is CAWSGNGLTGTEAFF. The V gene is TRBV30, the J gene TRBJ1-1; D gene uncertain. The V end lost 1 base, the J end lost 4 bases, and 16 bases lay between the germline ends. The V gene's germline CDR1 is GTSNPN and CDR2 SVGIG (reference sequence). The CDR3 runs 15 residues.

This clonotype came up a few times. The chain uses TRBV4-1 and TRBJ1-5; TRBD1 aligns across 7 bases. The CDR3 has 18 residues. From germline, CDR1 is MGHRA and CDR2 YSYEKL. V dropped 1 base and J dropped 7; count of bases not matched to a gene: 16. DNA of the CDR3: TGCGCCAGCAGCCAAGCTACAGCGGCAGGGGGGGGAGAACAGCCCCAGCATTTT. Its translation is CASSQATAAGGGEQPQHF.

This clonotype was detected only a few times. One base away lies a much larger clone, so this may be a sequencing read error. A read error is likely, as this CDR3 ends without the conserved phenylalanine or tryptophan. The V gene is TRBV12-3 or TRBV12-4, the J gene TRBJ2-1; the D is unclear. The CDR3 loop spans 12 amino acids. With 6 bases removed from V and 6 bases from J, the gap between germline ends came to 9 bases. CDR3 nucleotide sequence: TGTGCCAGCAGCACCACGGCCAATGAGCAGTTCTGC. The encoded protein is CASSTTANEQFC.

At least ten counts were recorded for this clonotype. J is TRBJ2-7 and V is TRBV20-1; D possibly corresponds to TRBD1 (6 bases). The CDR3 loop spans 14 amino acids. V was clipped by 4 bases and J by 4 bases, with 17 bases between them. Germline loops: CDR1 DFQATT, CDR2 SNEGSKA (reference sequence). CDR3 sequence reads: CSAKPGRGWYEQYF. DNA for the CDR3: TGCAGTGCTAAGCCGGGCAGGGGTTGGTACGAGCAGTACTTC.

This CDR3 is CASSQIQTQQPQHF. The CDR3 nucleotides read TGCGCCAGCAGCCAAATACAGACCCAACAGCCCCAGCATTTT. The chain is built from TRBV4-1 and TRBJ1-5; D is unresolved. CDR3 length: 14 amino acids. The V gene's germline CDR1 is MGHRA and CDR2 YSYEKL. Deletions cut 2 bases from V and 7 bases from J, with 12 bases between.

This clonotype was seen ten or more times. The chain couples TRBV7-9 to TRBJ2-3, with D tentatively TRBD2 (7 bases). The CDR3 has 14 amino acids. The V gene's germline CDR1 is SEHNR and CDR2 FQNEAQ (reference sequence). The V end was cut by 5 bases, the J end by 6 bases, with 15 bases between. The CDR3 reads CASSPRRGADTQYF. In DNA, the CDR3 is TGTGCCAGCAGCCCCCGACGGGGGGCCGATACGCAGTATTTT.